This T cell receptor (beta chain) was retrieved from a study of lymphopenia after photon versus proton radiotherapy. Libraries were prepared by immunoSEQ multiplex PCR; TCRdb keeps only in-frame clonotypes and omits some of them. The sample lists around 13,000 clones, 82% occurring once. Trimming cost V 3 bases and J 5 bases; bases outside gene matches: 3. The CDR3 contains 13 residues. Germline values: CDR1 MNHNY, CDR2 SVGAGI (reference sequence). The input for sequencing was peripheral blood, taken from a patient treated with photon-based radiotherapy. The V call is TRBV6-6, the J call TRBJ1-2, with TRBD1 matching 7 bases. This TCR derives from a man in his fifties with gastric cancer. For the CDR3, the DNA is TGTGCCAGCAGTTATCCAGGGGGGTATGGCTACACCTTC. Translated, it gives CASSYPGGYGYTF.